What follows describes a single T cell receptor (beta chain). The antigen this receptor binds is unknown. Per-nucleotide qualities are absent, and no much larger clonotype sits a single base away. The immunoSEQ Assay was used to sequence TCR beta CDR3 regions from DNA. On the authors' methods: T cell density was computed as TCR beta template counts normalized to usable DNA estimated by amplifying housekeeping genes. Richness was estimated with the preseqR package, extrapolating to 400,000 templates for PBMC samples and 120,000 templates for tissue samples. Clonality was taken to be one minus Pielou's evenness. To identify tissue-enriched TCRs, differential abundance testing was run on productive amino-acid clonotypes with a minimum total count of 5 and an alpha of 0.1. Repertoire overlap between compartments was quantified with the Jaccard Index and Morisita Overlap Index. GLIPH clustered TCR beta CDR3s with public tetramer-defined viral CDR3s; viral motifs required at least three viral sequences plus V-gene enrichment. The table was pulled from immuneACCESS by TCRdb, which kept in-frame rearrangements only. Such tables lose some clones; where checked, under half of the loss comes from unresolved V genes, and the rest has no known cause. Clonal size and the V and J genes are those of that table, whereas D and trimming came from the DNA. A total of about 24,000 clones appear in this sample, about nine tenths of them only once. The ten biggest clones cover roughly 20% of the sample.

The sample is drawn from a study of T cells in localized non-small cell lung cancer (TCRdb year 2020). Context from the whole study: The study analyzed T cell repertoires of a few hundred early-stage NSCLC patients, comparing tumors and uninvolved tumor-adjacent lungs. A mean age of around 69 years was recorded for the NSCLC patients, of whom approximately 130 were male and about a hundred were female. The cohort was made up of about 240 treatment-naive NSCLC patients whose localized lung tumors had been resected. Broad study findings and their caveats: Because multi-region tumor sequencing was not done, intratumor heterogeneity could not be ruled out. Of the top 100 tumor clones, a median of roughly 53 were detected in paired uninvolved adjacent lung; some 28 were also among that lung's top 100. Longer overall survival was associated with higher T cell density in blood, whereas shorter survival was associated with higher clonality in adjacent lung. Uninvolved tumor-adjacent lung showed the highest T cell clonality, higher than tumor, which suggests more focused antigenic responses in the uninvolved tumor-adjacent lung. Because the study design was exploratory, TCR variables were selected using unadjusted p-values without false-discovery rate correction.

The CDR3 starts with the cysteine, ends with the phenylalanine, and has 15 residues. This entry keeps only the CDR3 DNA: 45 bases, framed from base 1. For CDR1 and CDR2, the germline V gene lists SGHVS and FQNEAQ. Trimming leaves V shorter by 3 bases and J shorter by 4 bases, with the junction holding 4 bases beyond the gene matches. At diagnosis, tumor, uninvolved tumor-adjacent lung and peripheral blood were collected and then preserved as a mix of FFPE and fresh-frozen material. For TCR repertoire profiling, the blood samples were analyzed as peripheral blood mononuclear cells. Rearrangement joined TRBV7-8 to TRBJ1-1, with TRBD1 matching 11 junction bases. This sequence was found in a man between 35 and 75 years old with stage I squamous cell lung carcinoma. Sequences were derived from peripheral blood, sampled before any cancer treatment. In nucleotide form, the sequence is TGTGCCAGCAGCTTGGGACAGGGGGGGATCACTGAAGCTTTCTTT. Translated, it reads CASSLGQGGITEAFF. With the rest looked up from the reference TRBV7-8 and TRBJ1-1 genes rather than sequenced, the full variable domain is GAGVSQSPRYKVAKRGQDVALRCDPISGHVSLFWYQQALGQGPEFLTYFQNEAQLDKSGLPSDRFFAERPEGSVSTLKIQRTQQEDSAVYLCASSLGQGGITEAFFGQGTRLTVV.